The rows below give T cell receptor beta chains drawn from one sample of a study of T cell responses to AZD1222 COVID-19 vaccine. The assay was immunoSEQ multiplex PCR, and TCRdb's table has in-frame clones only and misses some. The sample yields about 130,000 clones, 80% to 90% seen once. The starting material was peripheral blood, obtained 28 days after the second AZD1222 dose. The receptors here all came from an adult who received the AZD1222 COVID-19 vaccine. Both conserved end residues are part of each CDR3. D genes are given only for firm matches. Not all rows give a size; the values are once, few, many and, for expanded clones, a class.

v_gene,abundance,d_gene,j_gene,CDR3aa,CDR3nt
TRBV6-5,NA,NA,TRBJ1-5,CATAPWGNNQPQHF,TGTGCCACTGCTCCCTGGGGTAACAATCAGCCCCAGCATTTT
TRBV7-9,once,NA,TRBJ1-3,CASSPASLRNTIYF,TGTGCCAGCAGCCCGGCTAGTTTAAGAAACACCATATATTTT
TRBV30,NA,NA,TRBJ1-5,CAAGGNNQPQHF,TGCGCAGCGGGGGGGAACAATCAGCCCCAGCATTTT
TRBV11-3,NA,NA,TRBJ2-1,CASSLVGPQEQSRNEQFF,TGTGCCAGCAGCTTGGTTGGTCCGCAGGAGCAATCCCGCAATGAGCAGTTCTTC
TRBV6-5,once,NA,TRBJ2-3,CASRDRDFRDTQYF,TGTGCCAGCAGAGATAGGGACTTCCGAGATACGCAGTATTTT
TRBV7-9,once,NA,TRBJ1-6,CASSSRGRREDNSPLHF,TGTGCCAGCAGCTCCCGTGGGAGGAGGGAAGATAATTCACCCCTCCACTTT
TRBV5-6,NA,NA,TRBJ1-6,CASSPEGGYNSPLHF,TGTGCCAGCAGCCCCGAGGGGGGCTATAATTCACCCCTCCACTTT
TRBV5-1,NA,NA,TRBJ2-3,CASSPQTGSGTDTQYF,TGCGCCAGCAGCCCACAAACTGGATCGGGCACAGATACGCAGTATTTT
TRBV7-8,NA,NA,TRBJ1-3,CASSLGDLGNTIYF,TGTGCCAGCAGCTTGGGGGACCTTGGAAACACCATATATTTT
TRBV4-1,NA,TRBD2,TRBJ2-7,CASSTRPREVEQYF,TGCGCCAGCAGCACTCGGCCGCGGGAGGTCGAGCAGTACTTC
TRBV10-2,NA,TRBD2,TRBJ2-1,CASSESGTSGSNEQFF,TGCGCCAGCAGTGAGTCGGGGACTAGCGGGAGCAATGAGCAGTTCTTC
TRBV27,NA,TRBD1,TRBJ1-6,CASSPDRPTSYNSPLHF,TGTGCCAGCAGCCCGGACAGGCCGACATCCTATAATTCACCCCTCCACTTT
TRBV15,NA,TRBD2,TRBJ2-1,CATSRSGLARLEQFF,TGTGCCACCAGCAGATCCGGACTAGCGCGGCTTGAGCAGTTCTTC
TRBV5-5,NA,NA,TRBJ2-7,CASSWGYEQYF,TGTGCCAGCAGCTGGGGCTACGAGCAGTACTTC
TRBV11-3,NA,NA,TRBJ2-1,CASSLAGLNEQFF,TGTGCCAGCAGCTTAGCGGGCCTCAATGAGCAGTTCTTC
TRBV3-1/TRBV3-2,NA,TRBD1,TRBJ2-7,CASSTDGTGRYEQYF,TGTGCCAGCAGCACCGATGGGACAGGGAGGTACGAGCAGTACTTC
TRBV7-2,NA,NA,TRBJ1-6,CASSPLPSIPNSPLHF,TGTGCCAGCAGCCCTCTCCCCTCCATACCCAATTCACCCCTCCACTTT
TRBV19,NA,NA,TRBJ2-1,CASTVDYNEQFF,TGTGCCAGTACGGTGGACTACAATGAGCAGTTCTTC
TRBV6-6,NA,NA,TRBJ2-7,CASSEQGPYEQYF,TGTGCCAGCTCGGAACAGGGTCCCTACGAGCAGTACTTC
TRBV7-6,NA,TRBD1,TRBJ1-3,CASSLGQGSGNTIYF,TGTGCCAGCAGCTTGGGACAGGGTAGTGGAAACACCATATATTTT
TRBV7-9,NA,NA,TRBJ1-1,CASSPGTSTEAFF,TGTGCCAGCAGCCCAGGGACAAGCACTGAAGCTTTCTTT
TRBV7-9,few,NA,TRBJ2-7,CASSPPNLAPYEQYF,TGTGCCAGCAGCCCCCCGAACTTAGCACCCTACGAGCAGTACTTC
TRBV7-9,NA,NA,TRBJ1-2,CASSLLGGYGYTF,TGTGCCAGCAGCTTATTAGGCGGCTATGGCTACACCTTC
TRBV5-1,NA,NA,TRBJ1-1,CASSGQSLNTEAFF,TGCGCCAGCAGCGGTCAGAGTTTGAACACTGAAGCTTTCTTT
TRBV7-2,NA,NA,TRBJ1-2,CASSPTGTDYGYTF,TGTGCCAGCAGCCCCACCGGGACCGACTATGGCTACACCTTC
TRBV4-2,NA,NA,TRBJ2-1,CASSPFAFYNEQFF,TGTGCCAGCAGCCCATTTGCATTCTACAATGAGCAGTTCTTC
TRBV7-7,NA,TRBD2,TRBJ2-1,CASSLAGGTYNEQFF,TGTGCTAGCAGCTTAGCCGGGGGGACTTACAATGAGCAGTTCTTC
TRBV2,NA,TRBD1,TRBJ1-5,CASRVGQADNQPQHF,TGTGCCAGCAGGGTGGGACAGGCAGACAATCAGCCCCAGCATTTT
TRBV2,NA,NA,TRBJ2-1,CASSATSLVYNEQFF,TGTGCCAGCAGTGCCACTAGCTTGGTTTACAATGAGCAGTTCTTC
TRBV30,NA,NA,TRBJ2-1,CAWSPGLGSYNEQFF,TGTGCCTGGAGCCCCGGACTGGGGTCCTACAATGAGCAGTTCTTC